This TCR beta chain was sequenced in a study of T cell responses to AZD1222 COVID-19 vaccine. Study-wide findings and caveats: Among AZD1222 vaccinees, only five or six were seropositive at baseline.

On this clone: Its antigen is not known.

Per the germline V gene, CDR1 is MGHRA and CDR2 is YSYEKL. The CDR3 runs 15 residues. V lost 3 bases, J lost 2 bases, and 11 bases lay in between. Here immunoSEQ multiplex PCR was the method, and the copy in TCRdb shows in-frame clones only, minus some. The table includes more than 130,000 clones, approximately 90% detected once. The chain combines TRBV4-1 with TRBJ1-5; D is undetermined. The receptor was isolated from an adult in good health. The sequencing here drew on peripheral blood, taken on day 0 of AZD1222 vaccination. CDR3 amino acids: CASSHPLRGNQPQHF. The DNA for the CDR3 is TGCGCCAGCAGCCACCCCCTAAGGGGCAATCAGCCCCAGCATTTT.